These 10 T cell receptor beta chains share one sample of origin, sequenced in a study of PD-1 blockade in classical Hodgkin lymphoma (dated by TCRdb to about 2020). The time point label of this sample denotes: cycle 2 day 1 (C2D1) of nivolumab. Relapse after autologous stem cell transplantation had occurred in all trial patients, and cohorts A, B and C were distinguished by prior brentuximab vedotin exposure. The library was prepared using the immunoSEQ multiplex PCR assay. TCRdb took over this immuneACCESS table, retaining in-frame rearrangements with V and J assigned. Such tables are incomplete; in checked studies, under half of the missing clones stem from an unresolved V gene, and the remainder is unexplained. Present in this sample are some 41,000 clones, over 65% of which were seen just once. Roughly 2.8% of the sample is in the top ten clones. Sample: peripheral blood mononuclear cells (PBMCs), taken before the second cycle of nivolumab. Every receptor here comes from a human donor with classical Hodgkin lymphoma.

Within the sample, this clone is medium-sized (0.01 to 0.1%). The chain carries TRBV6-1 and TRBJ1-1; D unresolved. Trimming took 0 bases from V and 2 from J, leaving 4 bases between them. This CDR3 has 13 residues. Germline V lookup: CDR1 MNHNS, CDR2 SASEGT. This CDR3 is CASSEAHNTEAFF. DNA of the CDR3: TGTGCCAGCAGTGAAGCCCACAACACTGAAGCTTTCTTT.

In its sample, this clone was seen a few times. CDR3 DNA: TGTGCCAGCAGCCACTCGGTGGCGGGACTAGCGGCTTCGAACACCGGGGAGCTGTTTTTT. It yields the protein CASSHSVAGLAASNTGELFF. The V call is TRBV4-2, the J call TRBJ2-2, with TRBD2 matching over 11 bases. V was pared by 3 bases and J by 0 bases, with 12 bases of the junction left unmatched. Germline CDR1 LGHNA, CDR2 YNFKEQ. There are 20 residues in the CDR3.

There are a few counts of this clone. The rearrangement joins TRBV9 to TRBJ1-1; D not certain. Trimming removed 3 bases from V and 1 base from J, with 7 bases in between. Per germline, CDR1 SGDLS and CDR2 YYNGEE. The CDR3 loop spans 13 amino acids. The chain's CDR3 is CASSAGGNTEAFF. DNA of the CDR3: TGTGCCAGCAGCGCGGGTGGGAACACTGAAGCTTTCTTT.

The V call is TRBV7-8, the J call TRBJ2-7, with a possible D match to TRBD2 (5 bases). Trimming took off 5 bases at V and 3 bases at J, with 20 bases between the two ends. The V gene's germline CDR1 is SGHVS and CDR2 FQNEAQ. This CDR3 is built from 16 residues. In DNA, the CDR3 is TGTGCCAGCAGCCCAATCCGCTCTGAGGGCGGCTACGAGCAGTACTTC. Its translation is CASSPIRSEGGYEQYF.

Of note for this clone: At one end the junction does not follow the germline gene, possibly because of a read error. This chain connects TRBV2 to TRBJ2-2, with TRBD2 identical over 8 bases. This CDR3 has 22 residues. From germline, CDR1 is SNHLY and CDR2 FYNNEI. CDR3 DNA sequence: TGTGCCAGCAGTGGACGCGCTTACAGGGTTCGCGGGGGGAAGGGGAACCCCGGGGAGCTGTTTTTT. Amino acids: CASSGRAYRVRGGKGNPGELFF.

This rearrangement joins TRBV7-9 to TRBJ2-5, with D uncertain. The length of the CDR3 is 15 residues. Germline CDR1 SEHNR, CDR2 FQNEAQ (reference sequence). Between the trimmed V and J ends, which lost 6 bases and 5 bases, there was a span of 19 bases. In DNA, the CDR3 is TGTGCCAGCAGGGATAAAGGGTTCCCTGGGGAGACCCAGTACTTC. Protein: CASRDKGFPGETQYF.

This rearrangement joins TRBV7-9 to TRBJ2-5; D gene uncertain. Germline V gene data show CDR1 as SEHNR and CDR2 as FQNEAQ (reference sequence). The CDR3 extends over 14 amino acids. Trimming took 1 base from V and 1 from J, leaving 7 bases between them. The CDR3 region is CASSLVQSQETQYF. The CDR3 DNA reads as TGTGCCAGCAGCTTAGTCCAAAGCCAAGAGACCCAGTACTTC.

On this clone itself: A far larger clone is off by one base, so a read error is likely. This specimen includes other DNA sequences encoding the same CDR3. The V gene is TRBV5-4, the J gene TRBJ1-2, with D maybe TRBD1 (6 bases). The CDR3 spans 17 residues. With 4 bases removed from V and 8 bases from J, the gap between germline ends came to 27 bases. Germline V lookup: CDR1 SGHNT, CDR2 YYREEE (reference sequence). CDR3 DNA sequence: TGTGCCAGCAGCCAAGATCGTTCCGGGACATATCGAAGGGGCTACACCTTC. It codes for CASSQDRSGTYRRGYTF.

This clone was seen a handful of times. The chain has TRBV4-1 and TRBJ1-2; D is perhaps TRBD1 (6 bases). This CDR3 region has 15 residues. Per the germline V gene, CDR1 is MGHRA and CDR2 is YSYEKL. Trimming removed 4 bases from V and 1 base from J, with 13 bases in between. This CDR3 is CASSPTEGVNYGYTF. DNA for the CDR3: TGCGCCAGCAGCCCAACAGAGGGGGTTAACTATGGCTACACCTTC.

In its sample, this clone was seen a few times. The chain uses TRBV28 and TRBJ2-1; TRBD1 might be the D (5 bases). Trimming took 3 bases from V and 16 from J, leaving 13 bases between them. The CDR3 runs 11 residues. CDR1 and CDR2 from the germline V gene are MDHEN and SYDVKM. The DNA of the CDR3 is TGTGCCAGCAGTTTGAGACAGCAAACTTTCTTC. Residues: CASSLRQQTFF.